The T cell receptor beta chain described here comes from a study of cytomegalovirus exposure and HLA in healthy donors. Healthy donors of bone marrow made up the group. A multiplex PCR was run with 60 Vbeta primers and 13 Jbeta primers. Original analysis: Later reanalysis found roughly 80 million unique TCR beta chains, approximately 11 million of them shared. The table came from immunoSEQ multiplex PCR; TCRdb's copy has only in-frame clones and leaves some out. The V and J calls and the clone size are those of that table, but D and trimming were determined from the DNA. This table holds under 150,000 clones, 75% to 85% found once. Comment on this clone: What it binds is not known.

Whole-study findings and limits: The authors listed 150 or so TCR beta chains as cytomegalovirus-associated.

With 7 bases removed from V and 8 bases from J, the gap between germline ends came to 26 bases. The CDR3 is 16 amino acids. Germline V lookup: CDR1 MDHEN, CDR2 SYDVKM. Sequenced sample: PBMCs. This TCR was sampled from a girl aged 2-10 years in good health and CMV-seronegative. The chain employs TRBV28 and TRBJ1-2; possible D gene TRBD1, 6 bases. Written as DNA, the CDR3 is TGTGCCAGCACCCCTTTGGCCGGGACACTCCACCCGGGCTACACCTTC. It encodes CASTPLAGTLHPGYTF.